This paragraph reports one TCR beta chain. Antigen: not known. Trimming shortened V by 5 bases and J by 4 bases, and 12 bases separated the two germline ends. Germline CDR1 reads MNHEY; CDR2 reads SMNVEV (reference sequence). CDR3 length equals 14 residues. The assay was immunoSEQ multiplex PCR, and TCRdb's table has in-frame clones only and misses some. The profile covers some 97,000 clones, with around 90% appearing a single time and more than 1.5% taken by the ten largest. This entry is derived from a study of T cell responses to AZD1222 COVID-19 vaccine. General study results and limits: Researchers report vaccine-associated CD4 TCRs spanning spike, with dominance at 160-218 and 743-854. Donors in the cohort were predominantly white British and more often female, and clonal diversity was possibly underestimated. There were repertoire samples only from the period after the peak T cell response.

Sequenced material: peripheral blood, taken on day 0 of AZD1222 vaccination. This clonotype was obtained from an adult in good health. This sequence joins TRBV27 and TRBJ1-5; D possibly corresponds to TRBD1 (5 bases). The CDR3 bases are TGTGCCAGCAGTCCAGGGCAGGGAAATCAGCCCCAGCATTTT. It specifies CASSPGQGNQPQHF.